The T cell receptor (beta chain) under discussion was sequenced for a study of beta chain features in type 1 diabetes. At the level of the study: Similarity in age, gender and cell yields was seen between patients and healthy donors. Study-wide results and limits: People with Type 1 diabetes carried modestly yet significantly shorter TCRB CDR3s in all four CD4+ subsets.

Remarks on this clone: What it binds is unknown. The identical CDR3 is also encoded by other nucleotide sequences in the sample.

cDNA synthesis used the whole RNA isolate, giving expressed TCRB sequences. Profiled with immunoSEQ multiplex PCR; TCRdb holds only in-frame clones, not every one. The table records approximately 160,000 clones, around 63% of them present only once. The CDR3 runs to 13 residues. The V end lost 1 base, the J end lost 3 bases, and 6 bases lay between the germline ends. Looked up from germline, CDR1 is GTSNPN and CDR2 is SVGIG (reference sequence). The specimen was naive CD4+ T cells from blood. The chain joins TRBV30 to TRBJ1-4, with D unclear. This TCR derives from a man aged 25-45 years with type 1 diabetes. The CDR3 loop reads CAWSGGPNEKLFF. CDR3 coding DNA: TGTGCCTGGAGTGGCGGACCTAATGAAAAACTGTTTTTT.